The 15 T cell receptor beta chains below were found in one sample sequenced in a study of T cell changes during pregnancy in multiple sclerosis. Sequencing was performed with immunoSEQ multiplex PCR; in TCRdb, only in-frame clones are kept and a portion is missing. The sample lists under 65,000 clones, about nine tenths seen once, with under 0.65% in the top ten. The specimen was CD4+ T cells from peripheral blood mononuclear cells, collected in the third trimester of pregnancy. The receptors here all came from a female donor with multiple sclerosis, enrolled in a pregnancy study.

This clone was found once. The rearrangement joins TRBV11-1 to TRBJ2-1, with 13 bases identical to TRBD2. The CDR3 is 17 residues long. The V gene end was trimmed by 4 bases and the J gene end by 4 bases; junction bases not matched to a gene: 7. The germline CDR1 and CDR2 sequences are SGHAT and FQDESV (reference sequence). CDR3 in amino acids: CASSSRTSGGPYNEQFF. The CDR3 nucleotides read TGTGCCAGCAGCTCCCGGACTAGCGGGGGCCCATACAATGAGCAGTTCTTC.

The chain employs TRBV7-6 and TRBJ1-5; 7 bases are a match to TRBD1. Looked up from germline, CDR1 is SGHVS and CDR2 is FNYEAQ. CDR3 length: 17 residues. The trim removed 6 bases at V and 0 bases at J, leaving 11 bases unmatched. The CDR3 protein is CASSPGQNMYSNQPQHF. The CDR3, as DNA: TGTGCCAGCAGTCCGGGACAGAACATGTATAGCAATCAGCCCCAGCATTTT.

This clone appeared a single time. This chain joins TRBV7-9 and TRBJ1-1, with D possibly matching TRBD1 (6 bases). V was trimmed by 1 base and J by 4 bases, leaving 10 bases between them. Germline lookup yields CDR1 SEHNR and CDR2 FQNEAQ (reference sequence). The CDR3 loop spans 14 amino acids. In DNA form, the CDR3 reads TGTGCCAGCAGCTTAGGAAACAGGGTCACTGAAGCTTTCTTT. It yields the protein CASSLGNRVTEAFF. Full variable domain (missing parts from reference TRBV7-9 and TRBJ1-1): DTGVSQNPRHKITKRGQNVTFRCDPISEHNRLYWYRQTLGQGPEFLTYFQNEAQLEKSRLLSDRFSAERPKGSFSTLEIQRTEQGDSAMYLCASSLGNRVTEAFFGQGTRLTVV.

The rearrangement uses TRBV14 and TRBJ1-6; D not certain. Deletions cut 1 base from V and 11 bases from J, with 9 bases between. This CDR3 comprises 13 residues. Per germline, CDR1 SGHDN and CDR2 FVKESK. DNA of the CDR3: TGTGCCAGCAGCCAAGGTCGTCCCCCACCCCTCCACTTT. Residues: CASSQGRPPPLHF.

The V gene is TRBV1, the J gene TRBJ2-5; TRBD2 is the table's D call and was not checked against the DNA. TRBV1 constitutes a pseudogene. The CDR3 covers 19 residues. CDR3 protein: CTSSQEFPSGGALPETQYF. The CDR3 DNA reads as TGCACCAGCAGCCAAGAATTTCCTAGCGGGGGGGCCTTACCAGAGACCCAGTACTTC.

This rearrangement joins TRBV6-6 to TRBJ2-2, with 12 nucleotides matching TRBD2. V gave up 6 bases and J gave up 10 bases; unmatched junction bases: 3. The CDR3 contains 13 residues. Per the germline V gene, CDR1 is MNHNY and CDR2 is SVGAGI (reference sequence). The CDR3 region has the DNA TGTGCCAGCAGACTAGCGGGGGGTTTGGAGCTGTTTTTT. Amino acids: CASRLAGGLELFF.

This clone was recorded a few times. The J gene is TRBJ2-2, the V gene TRBV7-6; no clear D gene. Germline assignment: CDR1 SGHVS and CDR2 FNYEAQ. V was shortened by 11 bases and J by 0 bases, with 10 bases between the two germline ends. The CDR3 totals 13 residues. The CDR3 sequence: CAAHPANTGELFF. The CDR3 DNA reads TGTGCCGCTCACCCGGCGAACACCGGGGAGCTGTTTTTT.

This chain connects TRBV25-1 to TRBJ2-5; a possible D gene is TRBD1 (6 bases). Trimming took 8 bases from V and 4 from J, leaving 17 bases between them. Germline values: CDR1 MGHDK, CDR2 SYGVNS. The CDR3 totals 14 residues. The CDR3 here is CASGIQGSGETQYF. CDR3 nucleotides: TGTGCCAGCGGAATACAGGGTTCCGGAGAGACCCAGTACTTC.

The chain's CDR3 is CASSEAGGTGNEQFF. CDR3 in DNA: TGTGCCAGCAGTGAAGCAGGGGGCACGGGAAATGAGCAGTTCTTC. This sequence joins TRBV2 and TRBJ2-1, with 7 bases identical to TRBD1. Germline CDR1 is SNHLY and CDR2 is FYNNEI. J gave up 7 bases and V 0 bases, and 6 bases lay outside the gene matches. CDR3 length equals 15 residues.

The chain is built from TRBV30 and TRBJ1-2; perhaps TRBD1 as D (6 bases). In germline, CDR1 is GTSNPN, CDR2 SVGIG (reference sequence). Trimming stripped 5 bases from V and 6 bases from J, with 16 bases between. The CDR3 totals 13 residues. The CDR3: CAWSSGGANGYTF. CDR3 nucleotide sequence: TGTGCCTGGTCATCCGGGGGGGCCAATGGCTACACCTTC.

The CDR3 DNA reads TGTGCCAGCAGCTCGACAGGGACCACTGAAGCTTTCTTT. Its translation is CASSSTGTTEAFF. The V and J genes are TRBV7-9 and TRBJ1-1, with 7 bases aligning to TRBD1. CDR3 size: 13 residues. The junction had 3 bases not matched to a gene; V was cut back by 4 bases and J by 4 bases. Germline V CDR1 and CDR2: SEHNR, FQNEAQ (reference sequence).

The chain is built from TRBV7-8 and TRBJ1-3, with TRBD1 as a possible D gene (6 bases). With 0 bases removed from V and 0 bases from J, the gap between germline ends came to 12 bases. Germline lookup yields CDR1 SGHVS and CDR2 FQNEAQ. This CDR3 contains 17 residues. The CDR3 reads CASSLAQDRFSGNTIYF. Written as DNA, the CDR3 is TGTGCCAGCAGCTTAGCCCAAGACAGGTTCTCTGGAAACACCATATATTTT.

This rearrangement joins TRBV6-5 to TRBJ1-1; a possible D gene is TRBD1 (5 bases). The ends were cut back, 2 bases at V and 5 bases at J, with 12 bases in the middle. Germline V lookup: CDR1 MNHEY, CDR2 SVGAGI. The CDR3 length is 14 residues. The CDR3 loop reads CASSYEAGLTEAFF. For the CDR3, the DNA is TGTGCCAGCAGTTACGAAGCAGGGTTGACTGAAGCTTTCTTT.

The CDR3 bases are TGTGCCAGCAGTCCGACTGCGCGTGAGACCCAGTACTTC. This gives the protein CASSPTARETQYF. The chain is built from TRBV2 and TRBJ2-5; D unclear. V was pared by 5 bases and J by 5 bases, with 12 bases between. Germline assignment: CDR1 SNHLY and CDR2 FYNNEI. The CDR3 runs 13 residues.

This clone has just one count. V usage is TRBV2 and J usage is TRBJ1-2; 7 bases line up with TRBD1. The CDR3 is 15 amino acids. The trim removed 6 bases at V and 5 bases at J, leaving 12 bases unmatched. In germline, CDR1 is SNHLY, CDR2 FYNNEI. This chain's CDR3 is CASRTDPGTEYGYTF. CDR3 bases: TGTGCCAGCAGAACCGATCCCGGGACAGAATATGGCTACACCTTC.